One sample yielded the 11 T cell receptor beta chains listed below, sequenced in a study of cytomegalovirus exposure and HLA in healthy donors. Amplification used 60 Vbeta primers and 13 Jbeta primers. Clones were read by immunoSEQ multiplex PCR, and TCRdb kept only the in-frame ones, dropping some. The sample contains under 200,000 clones, 86% of which appear only once. Sequences were obtained from PBMCs. These receptor sequences come from a woman aged 18-29 years in good health and CMV-seronegative.

The J gene is TRBJ2-1, the V gene TRBV28; 8 positions agree with TRBD2. The CDR3 is made up of 15 amino acids. V lost 2 bases, J lost 5 bases, and 5 bases stayed unmatched. Germline V gives CDR1 MDHEN, CDR2 SYDVKM. The CDR3, as DNA: TGTGCCAGCAGTTTACTGGCGGGAGGCAACAATGAGCAGTTCTTC. It translates to CASSLLAGGNNEQFF.

The chain combines TRBV7-2 with TRBJ2-1; D might be TRBD1 (7 bases). Trimming shortened V by 4 bases and J by 7 bases, and 20 bases separated the two germline ends. This CDR3 has 16 amino acids. Germline V gene lookup returns CDR1 SGHTA and CDR2 FQGNSA. The CDR3 bases are TGTGCCAGCAGCTGGAGGGGGCTGGGGGACCGAAATGAGCAGTTCTTC. Protein: CASSWRGLGDRNEQFF.

The rearrangement links TRBV5-3 to TRBJ1-6, with 10 bases matching TRBD1. TRBV5-3 counts as an open reading frame of uncertain function. Trimming cost V 4 bases and J 14 bases; bases outside gene matches: 15. This CDR3 comprises 16 residues. CDR3 loop: CARSGIGGQGSWALHF. CDR3 nucleotides: TGTGCCAGAAGCGGGATTGGGGGACAGGGGAGTTGGGCCCTCCACTTT.

This clone is a singleton in its sample. This rearrangement joins TRBV7-9 to TRBJ2-3; weak D call: TRBD1 (6 bases). Germline values: CDR1 SEHNR, CDR2 FQNEAQ (reference sequence). V lost 2 bases and J lost 3, with 9 bases in between. This CDR3 contains 14 residues. CDR3 DNA sequence: TGTGCCAGCAGCTTATCGACAGGAACAGATACGCAGTATTTT. The encoded protein is CASSLSTGTDTQYF.

Concerning this clone: At the DNA level, this CDR3 is encoded by other sequences in the same sample as well. V gene TRBV2 combines with J gene TRBJ2-3; D is perhaps TRBD2 (6 bases). Germline values: CDR1 SNHLY, CDR2 FYNNEI. Between the trimmed V and J ends, which lost 10 bases and 0 bases, there was a span of 14 bases. There are 14 residues in the CDR3. The CDR3 region is CATSRDFSTDTQYF. Here the CDR3 DNA reads TGTGCCACCAGCAGGGACTTTAGCACAGATACGCAGTATTTT.

The rearrangement joins TRBV6-1 to TRBJ2-2; possible D gene TRBD1, 6 bases. Trimming removed 6 bases at V and 3 bases at J, with 11 bases between. Germline V gives CDR1 MNHNS, CDR2 SASEGT. The CDR3 is 14 amino acids. In DNA form, the CDR3 reads TGTGCCAGCAGACGGGACATCTACACCGGGGAGCTGTTTTTT. It is translated as CASRRDIYTGELFF.

This clone showed up just once. The gene calls are TRBV5-4 and TRBJ1-2, with 7 bases lining up with TRBD1. CDR3 length: 13 amino acids. V dropped 4 bases and J dropped 2; count of bases not matched to a gene: 2. Germline V gene data show CDR1 as SGHNT and CDR2 as YYREEE (reference sequence). CDR3 sequence (DNA): TGTGCCAGCAGCACGACAGGGAACTATGGCTACACCTTC. This translates into CASSTTGNYGYTF.

This clone has only a few counts. The gene calls are TRBV2 and TRBJ2-3; 11 bases map to TRBD2. V lost 8 bases and J lost 0; bases outside the gene matches: 4. The CDR3 contains 15 residues. Germline loops: CDR1 SNHLY, CDR2 FYNNEI. The CDR3 DNA follows: TGTGCCAGCGAACTAGCGGGGGTGAGCACAGATACGCAGTATTTT. The encoded protein is CASELAGVSTDTQYF. The full variable domain, completed using reference TRBV2 and TRBJ2-3, is EPEVTQTPSHQVTQMGQEVILRCVPISNHLYFYWYRQILGQKVEFLVSFYNNEISEKSEIFDDQFSVERPDGSNFTLKIRSTKLEDSAMYFCASELAGVSTDTQYFGPGTRLTVL.

This clone was observed a handful of times. The chain recombines TRBV7-9 with TRBJ1-1; TRBD1 matches at 7 bases. CDR1 SEHNR and CDR2 FQNEAQ come from the germline V gene (reference sequence). This CDR3 region has 14 residues. V lost 5 bases, J lost 6 bases, and 9 bases stayed unmatched. As DNA, the CDR3 is TGTGCCAGCAGCCCCCGGGACAGACACCCTGAAGCTTTCTTT. This gives the protein CASSPRDRHPEAFF.

The J gene is TRBJ2-7, the V gene TRBV2; 7 positions agree with TRBD2. V shed 10 bases, J shed 7 bases, and the junction held 19 bases outside the gene matches. The CDR3 contains 15 residues. Germline V gene lookup returns CDR1 SNHLY and CDR2 FYNNEI. CDR3 DNA sequence: TGTGCCACAGTAAAGCTGGTGGGCGGGGGTGAGGAGCAGTACTTC. Translating it yields CATVKLVGGGEEQYF.

CDR3 nucleotides: TGTGCCAGCAGCTTAATCGGGAGGGCCAACGAGCAGTACTTC. Amino acid sequence: CASSLIGRANEQYF. The V gene is TRBV7-3, the J gene TRBJ2-7, with 8 bases aligning to TRBD2. V lost 1 base and J lost 5; bases outside the gene matches: 4. Germline CDR1 is SGHTA and CDR2 is FQGTGA. The CDR3 loop spans 14 amino acids.